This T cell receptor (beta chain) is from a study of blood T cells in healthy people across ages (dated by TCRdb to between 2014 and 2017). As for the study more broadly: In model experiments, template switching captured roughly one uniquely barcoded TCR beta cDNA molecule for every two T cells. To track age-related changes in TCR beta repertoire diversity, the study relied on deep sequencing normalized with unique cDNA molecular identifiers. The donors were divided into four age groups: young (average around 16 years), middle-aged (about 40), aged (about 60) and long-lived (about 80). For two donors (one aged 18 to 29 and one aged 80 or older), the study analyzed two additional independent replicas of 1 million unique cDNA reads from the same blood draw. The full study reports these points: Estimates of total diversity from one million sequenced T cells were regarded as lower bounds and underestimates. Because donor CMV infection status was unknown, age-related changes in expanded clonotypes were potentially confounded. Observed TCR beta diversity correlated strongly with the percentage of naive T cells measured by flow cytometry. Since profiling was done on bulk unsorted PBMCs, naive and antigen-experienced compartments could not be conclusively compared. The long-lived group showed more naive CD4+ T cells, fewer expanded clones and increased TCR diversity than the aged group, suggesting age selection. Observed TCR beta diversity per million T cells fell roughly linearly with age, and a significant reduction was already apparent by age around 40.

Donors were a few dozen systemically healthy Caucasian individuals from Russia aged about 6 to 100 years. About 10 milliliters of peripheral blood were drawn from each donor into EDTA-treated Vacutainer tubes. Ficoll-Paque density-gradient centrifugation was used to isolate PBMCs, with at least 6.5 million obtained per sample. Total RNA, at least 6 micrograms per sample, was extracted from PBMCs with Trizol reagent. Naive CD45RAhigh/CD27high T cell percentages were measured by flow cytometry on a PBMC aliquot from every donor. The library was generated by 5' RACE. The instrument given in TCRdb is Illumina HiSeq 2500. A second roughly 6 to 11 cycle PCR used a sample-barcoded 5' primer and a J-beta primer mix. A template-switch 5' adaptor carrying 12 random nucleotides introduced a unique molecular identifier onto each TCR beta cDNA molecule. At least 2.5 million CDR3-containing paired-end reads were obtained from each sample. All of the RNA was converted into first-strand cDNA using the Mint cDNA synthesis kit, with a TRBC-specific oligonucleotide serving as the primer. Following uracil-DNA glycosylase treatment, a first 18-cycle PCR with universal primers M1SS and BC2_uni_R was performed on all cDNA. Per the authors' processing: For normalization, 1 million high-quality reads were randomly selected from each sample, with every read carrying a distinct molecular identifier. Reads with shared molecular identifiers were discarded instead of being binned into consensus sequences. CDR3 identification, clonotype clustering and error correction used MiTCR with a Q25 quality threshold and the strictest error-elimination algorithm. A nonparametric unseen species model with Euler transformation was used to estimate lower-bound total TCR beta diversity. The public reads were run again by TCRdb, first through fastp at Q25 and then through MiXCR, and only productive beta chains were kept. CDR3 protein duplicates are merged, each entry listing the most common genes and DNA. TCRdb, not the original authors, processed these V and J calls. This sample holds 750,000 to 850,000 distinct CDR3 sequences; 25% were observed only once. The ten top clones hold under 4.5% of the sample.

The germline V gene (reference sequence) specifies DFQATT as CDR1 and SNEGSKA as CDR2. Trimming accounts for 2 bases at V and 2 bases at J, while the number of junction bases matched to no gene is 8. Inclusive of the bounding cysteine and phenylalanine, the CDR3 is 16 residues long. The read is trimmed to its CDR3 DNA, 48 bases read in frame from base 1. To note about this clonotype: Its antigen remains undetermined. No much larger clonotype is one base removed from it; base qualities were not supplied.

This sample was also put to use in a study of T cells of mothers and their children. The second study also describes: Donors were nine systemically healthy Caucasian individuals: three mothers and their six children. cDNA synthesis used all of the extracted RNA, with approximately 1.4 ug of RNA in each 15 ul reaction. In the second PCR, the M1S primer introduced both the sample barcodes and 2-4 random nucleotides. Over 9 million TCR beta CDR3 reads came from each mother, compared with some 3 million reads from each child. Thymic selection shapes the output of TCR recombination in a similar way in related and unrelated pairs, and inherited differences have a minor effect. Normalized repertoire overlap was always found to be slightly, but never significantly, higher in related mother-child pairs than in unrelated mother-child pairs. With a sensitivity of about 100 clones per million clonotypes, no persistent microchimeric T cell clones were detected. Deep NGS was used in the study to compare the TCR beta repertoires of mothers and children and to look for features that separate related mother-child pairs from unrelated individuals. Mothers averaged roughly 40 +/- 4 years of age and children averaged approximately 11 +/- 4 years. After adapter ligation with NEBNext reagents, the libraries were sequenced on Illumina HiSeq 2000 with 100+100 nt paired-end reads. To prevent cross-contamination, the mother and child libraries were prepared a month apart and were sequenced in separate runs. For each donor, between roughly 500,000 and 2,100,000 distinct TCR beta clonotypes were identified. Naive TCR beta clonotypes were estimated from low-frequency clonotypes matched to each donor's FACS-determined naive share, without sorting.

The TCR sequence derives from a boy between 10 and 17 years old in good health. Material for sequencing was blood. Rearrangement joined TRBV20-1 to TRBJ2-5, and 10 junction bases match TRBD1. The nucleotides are TGCAGTGCTAGACAATCCCGGGACAGGGGACAAGAGACCCAGTACTTC. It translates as CSARQSRDRGQETQYF.